Included here is one T cell receptor (beta chain) sequence, with context. RNA amounts of about 0.5 to 1 ug underwent reverse transcription with random hexamers. One entry per CDR3 protein results from TCRdb running MiXCR on the immunoSEQ multiplex PCR reads. In the table there are roughly 330,000 distinct CDR3 sequences, approximately 90% of which are singletons. These data come from a study of CD8 T cells in Susac syndrome. The CDR3 has 15 amino acids. V was shortened by 0 bases and J by 2 bases, with 11 bases between the two germline ends. Germline CDR1 reads SGHVS; CDR2 reads FQNEAQ. V is TRBV7-8 and J is TRBJ2-7; D remains ambiguous. The receptor was derived from a human donor with multiple sclerosis. The sample taken for sequencing was CD4+ T cells from PBMCs. DNA of the CDR3: TGTGCCAGCAGCTTAGCACGGGTTGCCGCCTACGAGCAGTACTTC. Translating gives CASSLARVAAYEQYF.